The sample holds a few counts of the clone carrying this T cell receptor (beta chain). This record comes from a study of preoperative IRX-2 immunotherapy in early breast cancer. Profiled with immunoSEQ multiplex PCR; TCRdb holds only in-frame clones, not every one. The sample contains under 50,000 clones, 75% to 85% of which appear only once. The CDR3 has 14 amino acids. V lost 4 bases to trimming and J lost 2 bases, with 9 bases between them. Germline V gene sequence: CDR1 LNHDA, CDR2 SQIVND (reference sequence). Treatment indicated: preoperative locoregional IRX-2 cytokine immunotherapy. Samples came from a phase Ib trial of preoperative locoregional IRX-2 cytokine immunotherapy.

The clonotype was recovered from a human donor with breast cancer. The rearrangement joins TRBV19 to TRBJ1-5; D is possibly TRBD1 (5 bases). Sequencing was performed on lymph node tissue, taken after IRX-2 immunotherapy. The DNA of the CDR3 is TGTGCCAGTAGTACCGGGGGACGCAATCAGCCCCAGCATTTT. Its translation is CASSTGGRNQPQHF.